A selection of T cell receptor beta chains follows, all from one sample in a study of blood T cell repertoires in COVID-19. Clones were read by immunoSEQ multiplex PCR, and TCRdb kept only the in-frame ones, dropping some. Among 150,000 to 200,000 clones listed, 75% to 85% were seen once. Sequencing was carried out using peripheral blood. The source is a woman of 80 years or more with COVID-19, enrolled during active disease. Each CDR3 is given without its conserved first and last residue. A D gene is named only where the DNA matches it firmly.

>TRBJ2-2|TRBV11-3|-
ASSSWTVNTGELF
>TRBJ2-3|TRBV3-1/TRBV3-2|TRBD1
ASSQDRQGASSSTDTQY
>TRBJ1-2|TRBV10-3|-
AISGGQNYGYT
>TRBJ2-5|TRBV5-1|TRBD1
ASSLGTGGGGETQY
>TRBJ2-3|TRBV9|TRBD2
ASSVDGGGAADTQY
>TRBJ1-2|TRBV30|-
AWSGGDGYT
>TRBJ2-1|TRBV6-6|-
ASSYVPSSYNEQF
>TRBJ1-6|TRBV27|-
ASSKEGFGGSSPLH
>TRBJ2-1|TRBV19|TRBD2
ASSSGRREDPHNEQF
>TRBJ2-1|TRBV7-2|TRBD2
ASSFSGLAGDLSYNEQF
>TRBJ2-7|TRBV6-5|-
ASVRTASYEQY
>TRBJ2-2|TRBV6-5|-
ASSLEVAGELF
>TRBJ2-1|TRBV6-6|-
ASSYPSSYNEQF
>TRBJ1-6|TRBV10-2|-
ASTPTENSPLH
>TRBJ2-1|TRBV6-6|TRBD1
ASSPRQGTSSYNEQF
>TRBJ1-2|TRBV19|-
ASRTTPGRRAGYT
>TRBJ2-1|TRBV19|TRBD1
ASSTTGQGWDEQF
>TRBJ1-5|TRBV6-5|-
ASSPIPGYQPQH
>TRBJ2-7|TRBV5-1|TRBD2
ASSSSQTSGKEQY
>TRBJ2-2|TRBV12-3/TRBV12-4|-
ASSVAGELF
>TRBJ1-3|TRBV5-1|-
ASSLYQGVSGNTIY
>TRBJ1-2|TRBV30|-
AWSNSKVGGYT
>TRBJ2-2|TRBV11-2|-
ASSLDRETLNTGELF
>TRBJ1-5|TRBV7-8|-
ASRATREFGSNQPQH
>TRBJ2-1|TRBV7-9|-
ASSLQQGYNEQF
>TRBJ2-3|TRBV9|TRBD2
ASSVSPLAGISTDTQY
>TRBJ1-4|TRBV28|-
ASSLSGVNEKLF
>TRBJ1-5|TRBV7-2|-
ASSLLDNSNQPQH
>TRBJ2-3|TRBV5-1|-
ASSFAPVGVRASDTQY
>TRBJ1-4|TRBV12-5|TRBD1
ASGLTGTGTHDEKLF
>TRBJ1-2|TRBV20-1|-
SAWADYGYT
>TRBJ1-3|TRBV28|-
ASSQLLQGGNTIY
>TRBJ2-1|TRBV5-1|-
ASSLGGGQATYNEQF
>TRBJ2-7|TRBV7-7|-
ASSPGPLRRADEQY
>TRBJ1-1|TRBV6-2/TRBV6-3|TRBD1
ASSSTGITEAF
>TRBJ2-1|TRBV9|TRBD2
ASSTRGGYNEQF
>TRBJ2-1|TRBV19|TRBD1
ASSTAGGWNEQF
>TRBJ1-5|TRBV4-3|-
ASSQDRGAWGPQH
>TRBJ1-4|TRBV7-3|-
ASSLIPGEKLF
>TRBJ1-5|TRBV20-1|TRBD1
SDRGAQPQH
>TRBJ1-1|TRBV7-2|TRBD1
ASSLATGASTEAF
>TRBJ2-1|TRBV3-1/TRBV3-2|TRBD2
ASSQVGLAGYNEQF
>TRBJ1-6|TRBV12-3/TRBV12-4|-
ASSSDRGSPLH